This TCR beta chain was identified in a study of blood T cell repertoires in COVID-19. At the level of the study: Acute and convalescent COVID-19 specimens originated in the United States, Italy and Spain.

Under the authors' procedure: For nucleated cells, counts were estimated from reference gene primer amplification. The table came from immunoSEQ multiplex PCR; TCRdb's copy has only in-frame clones and leaves some out. V, J and clone size are those of that table, while D and trimming were read from the DNA. The data show over 200,000 clones, 80% to 85% seen once. This CDR3 is built from 13 residues. CDR1 MNHNS and CDR2 SASEGT come from the germline V gene. The V end lost 2 bases, the J end lost 3 bases, and 7 bases lay between the germline ends. This receptor was identified in a man aged 45-65 years with active or convalescent COVID-19. Sample: peripheral blood. V gene TRBV6-1 combines with J gene TRBJ1-2; D uncertain. The CDR3 DNA sequence: TGTGCCAGCAGTGAACGGAGGCACTATGGCTACACCTTC. Encoded protein: CASSERRHYGYTF.